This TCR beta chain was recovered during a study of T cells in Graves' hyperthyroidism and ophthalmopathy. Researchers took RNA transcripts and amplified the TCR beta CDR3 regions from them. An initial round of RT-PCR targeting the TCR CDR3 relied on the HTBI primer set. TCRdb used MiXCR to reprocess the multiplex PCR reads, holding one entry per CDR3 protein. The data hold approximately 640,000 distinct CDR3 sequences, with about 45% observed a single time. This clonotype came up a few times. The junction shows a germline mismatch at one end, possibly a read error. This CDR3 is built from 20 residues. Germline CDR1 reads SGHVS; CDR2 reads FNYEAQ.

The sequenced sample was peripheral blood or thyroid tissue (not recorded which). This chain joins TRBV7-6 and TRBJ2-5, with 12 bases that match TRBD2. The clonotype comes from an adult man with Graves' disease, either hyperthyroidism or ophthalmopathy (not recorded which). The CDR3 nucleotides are TGTGCCAGCAGCTTCCATAGCGCGACTAGCGGGAGTCGGCGGGGAGAGACCCAATACTTC. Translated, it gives CASSFHSATSGSRRGETQYF.